Included here is one TCR beta chain sequence, with context. What it recognizes is unknown. This entry comes from a study of siplizumab effects on memory and regulatory T cells. The study, taken as a whole, reports: Siplizumab gave mappable alloreactive CD4+ clones an average Treg-derived fraction of under 70%, against roughly 27% in controls. Contribution to the alloresponse seemed major for naive T cells, which also seemed more diverse than memory cells.

Data came from immunoSEQ multiplex PCR; TCRdb stores just in-frame clones and leaves some out. This table holds about 56,000 clones, around 97% found once. Germline lookup yields CDR1 SQVTM and CDR2 ANQGSEA. The CDR3 consists of 15 residues. V trimming: 6 bases; J trimming: 6 bases; junction bases outside the gene matches: 10. This receptor was obtained from a human donor in good health. The chain links TRBV29-1 to TRBJ2-1; the match to TRBD2 covers 11 bases. The sequenced sample was naive CD8+ T cells sorted from blood. The CDR3 DNA follows: TGCAGCGTCGGAGTAGCGGGAGGGCATGGCAATGAGCAGTTCTTC. The encoded protein is CSVGVAGGHGNEQFF.